These 7 T cell receptor beta chains were sequenced from one sample in a study of blood T cell repertoires in COVID-19. Libraries were prepared by immunoSEQ multiplex PCR; TCRdb keeps only in-frame clonotypes and omits some of them. The table records over 110,000 clones, 84% of them present only once. Sequencing was performed on PBMCs or T cells enriched from blood (not recorded which). The receptors derive from a man aged 50 to 59 in a cohort exposed to, infected with or recovered from COVID-19 (not recorded which).

The rearrangement uses TRBV4-3 and TRBJ1-1, with D maybe TRBD1 (6 bases). This CDR3 region has 15 residues. V was clipped by 5 bases and J by 4 bases, with 17 bases between them. Germline-derived CDR1 and CDR2 are LGHNA and YSLEER. CDR3 loop: CASSGPSGASTEAFF. The CDR3 nucleotides are TGCGCCAGCAGCGGACCGTCAGGGGCAAGCACTGAAGCTTTCTTT.

V gene TRBV5-6 combines with J gene TRBJ1-2; no reliable D call. The CDR3 is 13 amino acids. Germline V lookup: CDR1 SGHDT, CDR2 YYEEEE. The V and J ends lost 2 bases and 8 bases respectively, with 13 bases between them. The chain's CDR3 is CASSLRYGEGYTF. In nucleotides, the CDR3 is TGTGCCAGCAGCTTAAGATACGGGGAAGGCTACACCTTC.

This chain links TRBV4-1 with TRBJ2-3; 7 bases align to TRBD1. The length of the CDR3 is 17 residues. The V and J ends lost 0 bases and 5 bases, in that order; junction bases with no gene match: 11. Germline assignment: CDR1 MGHRA and CDR2 YSYEKL. The CDR3 region has the DNA TGCGCCAGCAGCCAAGAAAGGACAGGTTCGCGAGGAGATACGCAGTATTTT. Protein product: CASSQERTGSRGDTQYF.

This rearrangement joins TRBV19 to TRBJ1-5; D perhaps matches TRBD1 (6 bases). V was trimmed by 4 bases and J by 11 bases, leaving 18 bases between them. Germline loops: CDR1 LNHDA, CDR2 SQIVND (reference sequence). There are 14 residues in the CDR3. The CDR3 region is CASSKGEGVEAQHF. CDR3 in DNA: TGTGCCAGTAGTAAAGGCGAGGGGGTTGAGGCCCAGCATTTT.

This chain joins TRBV27 and TRBJ2-5; perhaps TRBD1 as D (5 bases). With 5 bases removed from V and 6 bases from J, the gap between germline ends came to 16 bases. The germline V gene encodes CDR1 MNHEY and CDR2 SMNVEV (reference sequence). This CDR3 contains 14 residues. As DNA, the CDR3 is TGTGCCAGCAGTCTCCAGGGTATGGGGAAGACCCAGTACTTC. Translating it yields CASSLQGMGKTQYF.

The rearrangement uses TRBV3-1 (or the pseudogene TRBV3-2) and TRBJ1-2; no definite D call. Trimming shortened V by 1 base and J by 7 bases, and 16 bases separated the two germline ends. This CDR3 is 15 amino acids long. CDR1 LGHDT and CDR2 YNNKEL come from the germline V gene (reference sequence). The CDR3 region has the DNA TGTGCCAGCAGCCAAGGGTACATGGAGCTATCTGGCTACACCTTC. This sequence encodes CASSQGYMELSGYTF.

The chain links TRBV14 to TRBJ2-7; 8 bases are a match to TRBD1. CDR3 size: 17 residues. Germline V lookup: CDR1 SGHDN, CDR2 FVKESK. Trimming removed 0 bases from V and 5 bases from J; junction bases left unmatched: 12. CDR3 amino acids: CASSQDIGRQGLNEQYF. Here the CDR3 DNA reads TGTGCCAGCAGCCAAGATATAGGGAGACAGGGGCTAAACGAGCAGTACTTC. Complete variable domain (other parts from reference TRBV14 and TRBJ2-7): EAGVTQFPSHSVIEKGQTVTLRCDPISGHDNLYWYRRVMGKEIKFLLHFVKESKQDESGMPNNRFLAERTGGTYSTLKVQPAELEDSGVYFCASSQDIGRQGLNEQYFGPGTRLTVT.